This T cell receptor (beta chain) was sequenced during a study of T cells in Graves' hyperthyroidism and ophthalmopathy. At the level of the study: Peripheral blood specimens were obtained at initial diagnosis, prior to any treatment. Findings and caveats of the study: The authors' 13 V-J model separated ophthalmopathy from stable hyperthyroidism.

V gave up 4 bases and J gave up 2 bases, with 16 bases separating them. Per the germline V gene, CDR1 is SGHDT and CDR2 is YYEEEE. The CDR3 length is 15 residues. Ophthalmopathy patients had Clinical Activity Score at least 3, NOSPECS grade at least 4, duration under 3 months. The sample holds many counts of this clonotype. Its antigen is unknown. RNA transcripts yielded amplified TCR beta CDR3 regions. HTBI primers drove first-round RT-PCR of the TCR CDR3. TCRdb re-called the multiplex PCR reads with MiXCR, one entry per CDR3 protein. Here the sample spans about 530,000 distinct CDR3 sequences, approximately 17% being singletons.

Source material: blood. The receptor was derived from a woman aged 18 to 35 with Graves' ophthalmopathy. The rearrangement uses TRBV5-6 and TRBJ2-7; no firm D call. In DNA form, the CDR3 reads TGTGCCAGCAGCCCCAAGACCAGGTTTACCTACGAGCAGTACTTC. Protein product: CASSPKTRFTYEQYF.